This record looks at one TCR beta chain sequence and its context. The target antigen is unknown. This entry belongs to a study of chemoradiotherapy in HPV16-positive cancers. Study summary: A couple of HPV16-positive patients' cells yielded candidate HPV-specific clones and common motifs.

Study-wide points: Candidate HPV-specific clones and E7-related TCR motifs grew in tumor during treatment.

Sequenced by immunoSEQ multiplex PCR; TCRdb stores in-frame clones only, minus some. This table has about 8,100 clones, roughly 70% appearing once. The source is a human donor with HPV-associated anogenital cancer. The sample was acquired from a patient who underwent chemoradiotherapy.

The CDR3 here is CASSALGGSYGYTF. The CDR3 nucleotides are TGTGCCAGCAGCGCCCTGGGGGGGAGCTATGGCTACACCTTC. The genes are TRBV9 and TRBJ1-2; possible D gene TRBD1, 5 bases. There are 14 residues in the CDR3. The germline V gene encodes CDR1 SGDLS and CDR2 YYNGEE. V lost 3 bases, J lost 4 bases, and 13 bases lay in between.